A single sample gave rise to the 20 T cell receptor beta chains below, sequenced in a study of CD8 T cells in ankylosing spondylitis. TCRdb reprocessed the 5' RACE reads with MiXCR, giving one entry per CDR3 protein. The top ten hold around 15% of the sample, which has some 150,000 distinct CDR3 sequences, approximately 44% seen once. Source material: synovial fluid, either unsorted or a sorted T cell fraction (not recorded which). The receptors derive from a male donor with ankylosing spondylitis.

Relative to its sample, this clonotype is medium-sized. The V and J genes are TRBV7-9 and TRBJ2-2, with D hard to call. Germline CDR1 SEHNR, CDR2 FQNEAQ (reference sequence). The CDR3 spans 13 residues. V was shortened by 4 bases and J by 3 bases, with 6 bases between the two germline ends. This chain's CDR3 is CASSSDYTGELFF. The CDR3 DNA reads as TGTGCCAGCAGCTCTGACTACACCGGGGAGCTGTTTTTT.

The CDR3 DNA sequence: TGTGCCAGCAGTTTAGGATCCCCGACGGGCTCCTACGAGCAGTACTTC. Residues: CASSLGSPTGSYEQYF. The V and J genes are TRBV27 and TRBJ2-7; D unclear. V was cut by 2 bases and J by 0 bases, with 14 bases left in between. Per the germline V gene, CDR1 is MNHEY and CDR2 is SMNVEV (reference sequence). There are 16 residues in the CDR3.

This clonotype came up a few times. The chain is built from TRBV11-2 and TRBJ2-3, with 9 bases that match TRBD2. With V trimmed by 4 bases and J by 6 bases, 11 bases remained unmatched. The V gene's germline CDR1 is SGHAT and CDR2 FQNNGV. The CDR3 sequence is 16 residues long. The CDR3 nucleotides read TGTGCCAGCAGCTCCTCCCCCAGCGGGGGGAGGGATACGCAGTATTTT. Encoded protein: CASSSSPSGGRDTQYF.

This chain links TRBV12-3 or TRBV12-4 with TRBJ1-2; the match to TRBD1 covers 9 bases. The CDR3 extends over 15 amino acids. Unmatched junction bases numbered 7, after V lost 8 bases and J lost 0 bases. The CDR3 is CASGPRTGANYGYTF. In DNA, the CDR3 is TGTGCCAGCGGACCCAGGACAGGGGCTAACTATGGCTACACCTTC.

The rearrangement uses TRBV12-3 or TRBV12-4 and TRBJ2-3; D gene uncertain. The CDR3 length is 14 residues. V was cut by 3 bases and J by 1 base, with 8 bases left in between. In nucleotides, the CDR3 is TGTGCCAGCAGTTTTTCCAGCGGCACAGATACGCAGTATTTT. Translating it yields CASSFSSGTDTQYF.

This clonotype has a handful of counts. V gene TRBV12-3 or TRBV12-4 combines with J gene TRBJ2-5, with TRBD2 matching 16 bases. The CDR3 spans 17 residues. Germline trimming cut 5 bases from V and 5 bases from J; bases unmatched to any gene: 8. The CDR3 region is CASSLGTSGGAGETQYF. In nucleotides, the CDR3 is TGTGCCAGCAGTCTCGGGACTAGCGGGGGGGCTGGGGAGACCCAGTACTTC.

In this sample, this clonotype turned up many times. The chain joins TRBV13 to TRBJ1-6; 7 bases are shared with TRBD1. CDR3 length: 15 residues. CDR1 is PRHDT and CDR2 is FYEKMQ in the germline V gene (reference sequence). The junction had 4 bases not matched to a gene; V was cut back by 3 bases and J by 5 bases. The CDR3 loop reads CASSFRGGHNSPLHF. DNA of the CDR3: TGTGCCAGCAGCTTCAGGGGGGGCCATAATTCACCCCTCCACTTT.

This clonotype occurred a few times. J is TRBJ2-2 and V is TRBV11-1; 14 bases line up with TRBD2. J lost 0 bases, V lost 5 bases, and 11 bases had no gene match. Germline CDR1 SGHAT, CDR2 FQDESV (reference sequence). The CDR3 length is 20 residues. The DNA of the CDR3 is TGTGCCAGCAGCAAGCCCGCCGGGACTAGCGGGGGCGCGAACACCGGGGAGCTGTTTTTT. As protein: CASSKPAGTSGGANTGELFF.

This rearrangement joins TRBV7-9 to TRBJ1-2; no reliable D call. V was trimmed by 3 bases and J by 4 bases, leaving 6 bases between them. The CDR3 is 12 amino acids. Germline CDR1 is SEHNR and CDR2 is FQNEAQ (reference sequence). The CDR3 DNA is TGTGCCAGCAGCTTGGATAGCTATGGCTACACCTTC. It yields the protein CASSLDSYGYTF.

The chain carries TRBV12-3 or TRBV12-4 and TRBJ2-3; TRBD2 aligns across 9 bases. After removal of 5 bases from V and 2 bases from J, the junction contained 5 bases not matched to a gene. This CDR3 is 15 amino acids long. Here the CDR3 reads CASSRSGGFTDTQYF. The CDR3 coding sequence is TGTGCCAGCAGTAGAAGCGGGGGGTTCACAGATACGCAGTATTTT.

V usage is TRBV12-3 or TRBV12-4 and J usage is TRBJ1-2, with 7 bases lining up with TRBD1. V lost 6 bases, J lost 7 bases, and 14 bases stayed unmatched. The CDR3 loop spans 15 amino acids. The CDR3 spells CASRSTDRTYLGYTF. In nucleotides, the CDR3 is TGTGCCAGCAGATCTACGGACAGGACTTATCTTGGCTACACCTTC.

The CDR3 protein is CASNIAWAGMSFEYGYTF. The DNA of the CDR3 is TGTGCCAGCAATATCGCATGGGCGGGGATGTCGTTCGAGTATGGCTACACCTTC. The chain is built from TRBV28 and TRBJ1-2; no clear D gene. This CDR3 contains 18 residues. V shed 7 bases and J shed 5 bases, with 29 bases lying between them. Germline V CDR1 and CDR2: MDHEN, SYDVKM.

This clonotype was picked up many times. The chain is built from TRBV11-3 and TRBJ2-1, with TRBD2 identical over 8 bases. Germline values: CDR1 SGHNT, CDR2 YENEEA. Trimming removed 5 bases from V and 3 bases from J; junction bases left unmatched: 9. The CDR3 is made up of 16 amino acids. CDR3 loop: CASSPHSGGLYNEQFF. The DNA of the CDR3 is TGTGCCAGCAGCCCTCACAGCGGGGGCCTCTACAATGAGCAGTTCTTC.

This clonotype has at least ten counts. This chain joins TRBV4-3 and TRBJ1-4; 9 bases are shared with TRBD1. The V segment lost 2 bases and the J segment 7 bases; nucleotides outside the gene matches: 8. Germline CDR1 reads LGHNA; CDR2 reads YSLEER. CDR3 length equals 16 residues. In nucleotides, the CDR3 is TGCGCCAGCAGCCAACACTCCGGGACAGGGAGTGAAAAACTGTTTTTT. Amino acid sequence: CASSQHSGTGSEKLFF.

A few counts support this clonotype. CDR3 nucleotides: TGCAGCGTTGATGAGACTAGCGGGAGGGTGAGCACAGATACGCAGTATTTT. Protein product: CSVDETSGRVSTDTQYF. V is TRBV29-1 and J is TRBJ2-3, with 14 bases that match TRBD2. The CDR3 has 17 residues. The germline V gene encodes CDR1 SQVTM and CDR2 ANQGSEA. Trimming at V came to 3 bases and at J to 0 bases, leaving 5 bases not matched to a gene.

As DNA, the CDR3 is TGCAGTGCAAACCGGGACAACTACAATGAGCAGTTCTTC. It yields the protein CSANRDNYNEQFF. The V call is TRBV20-1, the J call TRBJ2-1, with D perhaps matching TRBD1 (6 bases). CDR1 is DFQATT and CDR2 is SNEGSKA in the germline V gene (reference sequence). This CDR3 is built from 13 residues. Trimming took 6 bases from V and 3 from J, leaving 12 bases between them.

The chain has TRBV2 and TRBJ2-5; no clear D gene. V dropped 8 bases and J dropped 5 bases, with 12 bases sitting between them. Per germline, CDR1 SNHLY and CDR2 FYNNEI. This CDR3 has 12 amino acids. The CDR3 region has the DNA TGTGCCAGCGGGCCCTTGGGGGAGACCCAGTACTTC. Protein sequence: CASGPLGETQYF.

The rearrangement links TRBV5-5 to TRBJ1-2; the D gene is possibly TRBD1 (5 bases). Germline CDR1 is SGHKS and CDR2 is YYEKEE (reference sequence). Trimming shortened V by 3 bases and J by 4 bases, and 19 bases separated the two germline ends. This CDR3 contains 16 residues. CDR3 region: CASSWGYGAPIYGYTF. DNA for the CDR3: TGTGCCAGCAGCTGGGGGTATGGAGCGCCAATCTATGGCTACACCTTC.

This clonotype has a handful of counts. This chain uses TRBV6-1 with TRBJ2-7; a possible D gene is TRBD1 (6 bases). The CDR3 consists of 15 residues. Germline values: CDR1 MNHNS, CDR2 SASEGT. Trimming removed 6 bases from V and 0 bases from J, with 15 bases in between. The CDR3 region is CASSPTTGSSYEQYF. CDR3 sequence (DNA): TGTGCCAGCAGCCCAACGACAGGTAGCTCCTACGAGCAGTACTTC.

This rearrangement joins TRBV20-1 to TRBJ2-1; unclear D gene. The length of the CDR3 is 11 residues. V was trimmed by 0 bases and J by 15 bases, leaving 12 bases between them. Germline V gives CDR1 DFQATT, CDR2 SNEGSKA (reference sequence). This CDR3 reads CSARDLPGPFF. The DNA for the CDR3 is TGCAGTGCTAGAGATCTACCGGGCCCGTTCTTC.